This T cell receptor (beta chain) stems from a study of CD8 T cells in Susac syndrome (dated by TCRdb to about 2019). For the wider study: Whether CD8+ T cell activation and differentiation in Susac syndrome was antigen driven was tested using repertoire sequencing.

RNA was extracted using the RNeasy kit, and about 0.5 to 1 ug of the RNA was reverse transcribed with random hexamers. The immunoSEQ multiplex PCR assay, covering 54 Vbeta and 13 Jbeta segments, was used to amplify TCR beta CDR3 regions. PCR amplification bias was corrected using a synthetic template baseline for primer optimization and computational correction. The authors' analysis ran thus. Reads were annotated to V, D and J genes according to IMGT and were analyzed with immunoSEQ Analyzer, with only productive sequences retained. To calculate clonality, Shannon entropy was normalized by log2 of the number of productive unique sequences and then subtracted from one. Public and private clones were assessed among the 100 most prevalent clones of each patient and control. A clone was defined as Susac-specific if it was absent from the healthy and MS cohorts, from roughly 1,000 published viral clones and from other ImmuneACCESS disease sequences. The public reads were quality trimmed at Q25 with fastp and then assembled into clones with MiXCR by TCRdb, keeping productive beta chains. Entries that share a CDR3 protein sequence are merged under the most common genes and DNA. TCRdb assigned the V and J calls; the authors' analysis was not used. For this sample the table gives 90,000 to 150,000 distinct CDR3 sequences, of which 90% to 95% were detected only once. In total, the top ten clones hold roughly 0.088% of the sample.

The research as a whole found: The number of individuals in the TCR sequencing and HLA analysis was acknowledged as relatively small.

Turning to this clonotype: Its antigen is still unknown. Base qualities were left out, and no much larger clone turns up one base away.

CDR1 and CDR2 were assigned from the germline V gene as SGHTA and FQGTGA. V is cut by 4 bases and J by 0 bases, and the space between the germline ends is 11 bases. The CDR3 starts with the cysteine, ends with the phenylalanine, and has 15 residues. The CDR3 DNA has 45 bases and is translated from base 1. High-throughput TCR beta sequencing profiled peripheral blood CD8+ and CD4+ T cells from healthy donors, Susac syndrome patients and multiple sclerosis patients. The multiple sclerosis controls were treatment-naive patients whose relapsing-remitting disease, either stable or active, fulfilled the revised McDonald criteria. Bulk CD8+ and CD4+ T cells were purified by magnetic negative isolation, whereas CD8+ TEMRA cells were enriched by FACS. Blood was drawn into EDTA tubes, processed within 24 hours, and PBMCs were isolated by density gradient centrifugation. PBMCs destined for TCR sequencing were cryopreserved in liquid nitrogen and later thawed in a 37 °C water bath. A purity of at least 90% was achieved for sorted or isolated CD4+, CD8+ and CD8+ TEMRA cells.

The TCR sequence derives from a human donor with multiple sclerosis. The V and J segments used are TRBV7-3 and TRBJ2-3; the D gene cannot be named for sure. Input material: CD4+ T cells from PBMCs. The DNA sequence reads TGTGCCAGCAGCTCTTCACCCGCTAGCACAGATACGCAGTATTTT. It translates to CASSSSPASTDTQYF.